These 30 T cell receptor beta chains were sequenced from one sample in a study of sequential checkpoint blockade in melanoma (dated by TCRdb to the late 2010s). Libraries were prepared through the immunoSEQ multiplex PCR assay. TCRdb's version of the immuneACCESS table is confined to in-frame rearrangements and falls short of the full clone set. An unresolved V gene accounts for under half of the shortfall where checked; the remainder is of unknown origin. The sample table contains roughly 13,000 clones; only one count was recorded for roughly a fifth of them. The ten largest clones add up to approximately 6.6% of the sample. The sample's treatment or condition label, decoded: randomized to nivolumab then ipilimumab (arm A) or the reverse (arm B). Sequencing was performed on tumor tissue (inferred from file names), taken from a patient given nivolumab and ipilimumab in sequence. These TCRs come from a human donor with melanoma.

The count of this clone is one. The CDR3 bases are TGCGCCAGCAGCTTGGAAGGGGCCAAAAACATTCAGTACTTC. Its translation: CASSLEGAKNIQYF. The gene calls are TRBV5-1 and TRBJ2-4; D ambiguous. The CDR3 sequence is 14 residues long. Germline-derived CDR1 and CDR2 are SGHRS and YFSETQ. Trimming removed 0 bases from V and 1 base from J, with 5 bases in between.

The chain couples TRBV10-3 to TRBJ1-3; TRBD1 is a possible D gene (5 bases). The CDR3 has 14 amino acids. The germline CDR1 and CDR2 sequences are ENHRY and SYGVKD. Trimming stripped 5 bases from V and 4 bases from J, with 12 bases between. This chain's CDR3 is CAISTGTEGNTIYF. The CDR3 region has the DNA TGTGCCATCAGTACCGGGACCGAGGGAAACACCATATATTTT.

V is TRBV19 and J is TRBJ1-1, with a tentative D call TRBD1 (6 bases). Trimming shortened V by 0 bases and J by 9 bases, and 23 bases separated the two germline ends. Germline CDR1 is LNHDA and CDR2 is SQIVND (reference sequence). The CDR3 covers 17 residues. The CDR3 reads CASSIDLYSPTGTQAFF. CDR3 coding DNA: TGTGCCAGTAGTATAGATCTATATTCCCCTACAGGGACCCAAGCTTTCTTT.

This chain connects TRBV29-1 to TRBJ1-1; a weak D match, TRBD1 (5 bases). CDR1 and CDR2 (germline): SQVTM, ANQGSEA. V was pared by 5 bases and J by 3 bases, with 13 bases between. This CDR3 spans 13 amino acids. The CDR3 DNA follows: TGCAGCGTTCAAGGGGAAGGGGACACTGAAGCTTTCTTT. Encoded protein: CSVQGEGDTEAFF.

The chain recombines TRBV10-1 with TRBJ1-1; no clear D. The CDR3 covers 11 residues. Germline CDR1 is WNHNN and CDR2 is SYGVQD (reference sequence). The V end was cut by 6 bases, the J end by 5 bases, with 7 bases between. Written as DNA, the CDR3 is TGCGCCAGCAGGGTGGGAACTGAAGCTTTCTTT. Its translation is CASRVGTEAFF.

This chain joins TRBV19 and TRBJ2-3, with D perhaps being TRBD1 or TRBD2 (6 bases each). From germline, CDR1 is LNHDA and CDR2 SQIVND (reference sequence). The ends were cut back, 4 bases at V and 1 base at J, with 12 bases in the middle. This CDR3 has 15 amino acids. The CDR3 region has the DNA TGTGCCAGTAGTAAGCCCCGGGGGCGCACAGATACGCAGTATTTT. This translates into CASSKPRGRTDTQYF.

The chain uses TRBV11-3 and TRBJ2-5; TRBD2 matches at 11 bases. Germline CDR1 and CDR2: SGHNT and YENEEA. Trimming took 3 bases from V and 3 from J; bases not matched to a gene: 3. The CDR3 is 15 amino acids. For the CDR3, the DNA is TGTGCCAGCAGCTTGTTAGCGGGAGGGGAAGAGACCCAGTACTTC. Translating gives CASSLLAGGEETQYF.

Here the CDR3 reads CSGDTGLGTQYF. CDR3 DNA: TGCAGCGGGGACACGGGTTTGGGGACCCAGTACTTC. The chain is built from TRBV29-1 and TRBJ2-5, with D tentatively TRBD1 (6 bases). The germline V gene encodes CDR1 SQVTM and CDR2 ANQGSEA. Trimming took off 7 bases at V and 7 bases at J, with 16 bases between the two ends. The CDR3 is 12 amino acids.

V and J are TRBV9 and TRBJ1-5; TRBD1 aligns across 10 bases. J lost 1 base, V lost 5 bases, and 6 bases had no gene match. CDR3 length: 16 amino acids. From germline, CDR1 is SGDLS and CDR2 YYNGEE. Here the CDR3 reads CASSRTGGSSNQPQHF. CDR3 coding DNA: TGTGCCAGCAGTAGGACAGGGGGGAGCAGCAATCAGCCCCAGCATTTT.

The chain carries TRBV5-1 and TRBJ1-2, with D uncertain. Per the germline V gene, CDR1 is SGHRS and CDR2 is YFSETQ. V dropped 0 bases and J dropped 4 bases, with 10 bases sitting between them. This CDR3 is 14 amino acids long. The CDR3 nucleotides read TGCGCCAGCAGCTTGGATCGGGGTGGCTATGGCTACACCTTC. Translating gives CASSLDRGGYGYTF. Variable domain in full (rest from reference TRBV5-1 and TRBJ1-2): KAGVTQTPRYLIKTRGQQVTLSCSPISGHRSVSWYQQTPGQGLQFLFEYFSETQRNKGNFPGRFSGRQFSNSRSEMNVSTLELGDSALYLCASSLDRGGYGYTFGSGTRLTVV.

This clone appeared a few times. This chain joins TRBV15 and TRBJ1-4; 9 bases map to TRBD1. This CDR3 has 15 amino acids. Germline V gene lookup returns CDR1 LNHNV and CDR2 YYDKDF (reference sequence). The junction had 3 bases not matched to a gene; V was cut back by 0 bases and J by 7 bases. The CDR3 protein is CATSRDTGGGEKLFF. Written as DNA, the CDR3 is TGTGCCACCAGCAGAGATACAGGGGGCGGTGAAAAACTGTTTTTT.

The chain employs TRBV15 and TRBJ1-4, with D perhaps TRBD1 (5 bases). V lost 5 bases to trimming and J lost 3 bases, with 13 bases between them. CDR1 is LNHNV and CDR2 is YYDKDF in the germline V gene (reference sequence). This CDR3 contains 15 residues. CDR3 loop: CATSPQRGPNEKLFF. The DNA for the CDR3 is TGTGCCACCAGCCCGCAGAGGGGCCCTAATGAAAAACTGTTTTTT.

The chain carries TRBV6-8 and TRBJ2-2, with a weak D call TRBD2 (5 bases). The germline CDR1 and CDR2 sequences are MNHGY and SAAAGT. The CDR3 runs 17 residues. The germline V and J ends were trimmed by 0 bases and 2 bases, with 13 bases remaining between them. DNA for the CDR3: TGTGCCAGCAGTTACTCTGGGCTAGCCTATAACACCGGGGAGCTGTTTTTT. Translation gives CASSYSGLAYNTGELFF.

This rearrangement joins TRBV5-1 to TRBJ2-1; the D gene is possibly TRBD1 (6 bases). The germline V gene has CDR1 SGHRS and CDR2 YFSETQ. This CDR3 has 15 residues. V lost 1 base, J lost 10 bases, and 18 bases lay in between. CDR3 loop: CASSLLATGEGEQFF. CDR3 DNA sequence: TGCGCCAGCAGCTTGCTGGCGACAGGAGAGGGGGAGCAGTTCTTC.

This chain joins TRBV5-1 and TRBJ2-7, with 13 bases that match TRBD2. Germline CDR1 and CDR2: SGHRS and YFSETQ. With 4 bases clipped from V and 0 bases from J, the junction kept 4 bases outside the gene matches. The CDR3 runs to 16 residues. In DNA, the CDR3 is TGCGCCAGCAGCCCGTGGACTAGCGGGAGCTCCTACGAGCAGTACTTC. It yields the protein CASSPWTSGSSYEQYF.

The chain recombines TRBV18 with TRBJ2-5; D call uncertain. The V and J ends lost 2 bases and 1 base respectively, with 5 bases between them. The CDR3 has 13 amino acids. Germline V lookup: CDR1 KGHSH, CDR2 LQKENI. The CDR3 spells CASSPNSQETQYF. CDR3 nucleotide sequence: TGTGCCAGCTCACCAAACTCCCAAGAGACCCAGTACTTC. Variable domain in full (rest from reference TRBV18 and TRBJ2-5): NAGVMQNPRHLVRRRGQEARLRCSPMKGHSHVYWYRQLPEEGLKFMVYLQKENIIDESGMPKERFSAEFPKEGPSILRIQQVVRGDSAAYFCASSPNSQETQYFGPGTRLLVL.

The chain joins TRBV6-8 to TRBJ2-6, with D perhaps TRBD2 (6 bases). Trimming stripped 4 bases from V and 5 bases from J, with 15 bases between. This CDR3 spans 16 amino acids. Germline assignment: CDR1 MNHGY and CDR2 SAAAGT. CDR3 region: CASSSGTVLWANVLTF. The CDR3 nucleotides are TGTGCCAGCAGTTCCGGGACTGTTCTCTGGGCCAACGTCCTGACTTTC.

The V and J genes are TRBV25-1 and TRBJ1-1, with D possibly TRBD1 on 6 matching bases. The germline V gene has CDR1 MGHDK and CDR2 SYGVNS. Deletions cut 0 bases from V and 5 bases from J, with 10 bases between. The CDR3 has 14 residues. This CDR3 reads CASSEYQGWTEAFF. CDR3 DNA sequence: TGTGCCAGCAGTGAATATCAGGGGTGGACTGAAGCTTTCTTT.

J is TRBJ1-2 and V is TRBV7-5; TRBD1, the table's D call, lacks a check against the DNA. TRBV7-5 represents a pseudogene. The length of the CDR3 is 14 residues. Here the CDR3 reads CASSPPTGNYGYTF. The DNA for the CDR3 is TGTGCCAGCAGCCCCCCGACAGGGAACTATGGCTACACCTTC.

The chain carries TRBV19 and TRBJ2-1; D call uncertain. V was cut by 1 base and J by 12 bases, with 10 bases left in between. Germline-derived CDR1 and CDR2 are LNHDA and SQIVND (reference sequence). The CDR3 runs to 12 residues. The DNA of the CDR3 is TGTGCCAGTAGTATAGCAGGTACGGCGCAGTTCTTC. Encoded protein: CASSIAGTAQFF.

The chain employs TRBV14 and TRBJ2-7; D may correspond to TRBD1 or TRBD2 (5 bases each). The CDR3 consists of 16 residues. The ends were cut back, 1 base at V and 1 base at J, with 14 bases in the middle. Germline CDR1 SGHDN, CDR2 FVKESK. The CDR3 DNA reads TGTGCCAGCAGCCAAGGGGGGAATACAAGATCCTACGAGCAGTACTTC. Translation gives CASSQGGNTRSYEQYF.

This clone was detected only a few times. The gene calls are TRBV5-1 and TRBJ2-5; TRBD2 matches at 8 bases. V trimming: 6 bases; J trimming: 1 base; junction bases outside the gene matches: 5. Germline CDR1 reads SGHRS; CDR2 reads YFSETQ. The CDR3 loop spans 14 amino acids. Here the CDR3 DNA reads TGCGCCAGCACCAGCGGGGGAGGCCAAGAGACCCAGTACTTC. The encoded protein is CASTSGGGQETQYF.

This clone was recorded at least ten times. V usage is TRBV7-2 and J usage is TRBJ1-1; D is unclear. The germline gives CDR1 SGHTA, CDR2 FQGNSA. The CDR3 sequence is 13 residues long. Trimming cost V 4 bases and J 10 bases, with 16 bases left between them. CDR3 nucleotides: TGTGCCAGCAGCTCCTTCTCAGTGTCGATAGCTTTCTTT. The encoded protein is CASSSFSVSIAFF.

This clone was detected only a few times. CDR3 DNA sequence: TGTGCCAGCAGTTACCAACCTGCAAGATATGGGACAGGGAATGCGAGAGGCTACACCTTC. Amino acids: CASSYQPARYGTGNARGYTF. The chain is built from TRBV6-8 and TRBJ1-2; TRBD1 matches at 9 bases. Germline lookup yields CDR1 MNHGY and CDR2 SAAAGT. There are 20 residues in the CDR3. After removal of 2 bases from V and 8 bases from J, the junction contained 24 bases not matched to a gene.

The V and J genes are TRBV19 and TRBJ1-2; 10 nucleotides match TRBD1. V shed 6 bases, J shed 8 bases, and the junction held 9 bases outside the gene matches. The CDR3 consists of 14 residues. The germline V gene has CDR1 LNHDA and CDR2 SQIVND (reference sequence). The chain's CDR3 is CASRLDRGLGGYTF. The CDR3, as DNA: TGTGCCAGTAGATTAGACAGGGGGCTAGGCGGCTACACCTTC.

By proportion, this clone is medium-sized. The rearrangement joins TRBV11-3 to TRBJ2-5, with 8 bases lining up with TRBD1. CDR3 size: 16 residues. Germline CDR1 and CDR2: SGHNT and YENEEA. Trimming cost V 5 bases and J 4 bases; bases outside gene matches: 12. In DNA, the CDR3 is TGTGCCAGCAGCGGGATGACAGGGGTTGAGGGAGAGACCCAGTACTTC. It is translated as CASSGMTGVEGETQYF.

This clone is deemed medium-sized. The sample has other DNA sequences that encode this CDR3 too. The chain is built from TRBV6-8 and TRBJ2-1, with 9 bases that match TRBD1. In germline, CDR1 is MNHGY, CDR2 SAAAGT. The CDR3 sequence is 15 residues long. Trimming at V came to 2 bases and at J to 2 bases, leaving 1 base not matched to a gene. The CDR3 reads CASSYGQGPYNEQFF. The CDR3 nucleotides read TGTGCCAGCAGTTACGGACAGGGGCCCTACAATGAGCAGTTCTTC.

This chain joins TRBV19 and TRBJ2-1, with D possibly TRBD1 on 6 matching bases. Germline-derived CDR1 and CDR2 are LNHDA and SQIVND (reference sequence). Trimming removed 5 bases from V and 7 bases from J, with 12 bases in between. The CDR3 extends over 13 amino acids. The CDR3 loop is CASSPQGTNEQFF. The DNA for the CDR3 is TGTGCCAGTAGTCCACAGGGAACGAATGAGCAGTTCTTC.

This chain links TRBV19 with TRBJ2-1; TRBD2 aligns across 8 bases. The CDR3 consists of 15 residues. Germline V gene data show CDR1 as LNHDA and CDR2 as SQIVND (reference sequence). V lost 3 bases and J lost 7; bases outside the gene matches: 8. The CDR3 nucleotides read TGTGCCAGTAGTATTTACCATCGGGGGGGGAATGAGCAGTTCTTC. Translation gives CASSIYHRGGNEQFF.

The CDR3 loop is CASSSGFLAGPYNEQFF. The CDR3 DNA is TGTGCCAGCAGCTCCGGGTTCCTAGCGGGACCCTACAATGAGCAGTTCTTC. V is TRBV7-7 and J is TRBJ2-1; TRBD2 aligns across 9 bases. Germline V lookup: CDR1 SSHAT, CDR2 FNYEAQ (reference sequence). The CDR3 consists of 17 residues. With V trimmed by 4 bases and J by 2 bases, 9 bases remained unmatched.